This T cell receptor beta chain was obtained from a study of CD8 T cells in ankylosing spondylitis (dated by TCRdb to between 2016 and 2019). With regard to the full study: T cell receptor beta repertoires were profiled in healthy donors and ankylosing spondylitis patients so that disease-linked TCR variants could be found. The full study cohort comprised about 23 ankylosing spondylitis patients and about 110 healthy donors. Peripheral blood was sampled, and synovial fluid was also collected from ankylosing spondylitis patients.

The study at large found these results: The disease-linked clones had a CD8+ phenotype and were found at relatively low frequencies in peripheral blood. Some motif variants were previously reported in synovial fluid and blood of reactive arthritis patients, suggesting common disease-initiation mechanisms. Blood from ankylosing spondylitis patients appeared to be characterized by a TCR beta motif made up of 8 or 9 highly homologous amino acid variants. Significant enrichment of the disease-linked clones was reported in matched synovial fluid samples from ankylosing spondylitis patients.

Sequences MNHEY (CDR1) and SVGAGI (CDR2) are obtained from the germline V gene. Trimming at the junction amounts to 4 bases on V and 0 bases on J, and the germline ends lie 16 bases apart. Taken from cysteine to phenylalanine, the CDR3 has 18 residues. CDR3 DNA only is kept here, 54 bases in frame from base 1. Many counts were recorded for this clonotype. Its antigen has not been determined. No base qualities exist here, and no much larger clone lies one base off it. Sequencing was carried out with an Illumina HiSeq 2500. TCR beta libraries were prepared by quantitative 5'-RACE with molecular barcodes. Per the source publication's procedure: To identify disease-linked TCR variants, a new computational method was used, one built on a probabilistic model of VDJ rearrangement. Through fastp at Q25 and MiXCR, TCRdb rebuilt clones from the public reads, retaining in-frame beta chains. CDR3 protein duplicates are merged, each entry listing the most common genes and DNA. The V and J calls shown here were made by TCRdb, not taken from the authors' results. The sample records about 130,000 distinct CDR3 sequences, roughly 8.8% of which are singletons. Of the sample, 2.5% to 4% is held by the ten largest clones.

This sequence was found in a male donor with ankylosing spondylitis or in good health (not recorded which). Here the chain combines TRBV6-5 and TRBJ1-6; the D segment cannot be called with confidence. Sample: blood, either unsorted or a sorted T cell fraction (not recorded which). DNA sequence: TGTGCCAGCAGTTCAGCCAACCATAAGAGCTCCTATAATTCACCCCTCCACTTT. The encoded protein is CASSSANHKSSYNSPLHF.